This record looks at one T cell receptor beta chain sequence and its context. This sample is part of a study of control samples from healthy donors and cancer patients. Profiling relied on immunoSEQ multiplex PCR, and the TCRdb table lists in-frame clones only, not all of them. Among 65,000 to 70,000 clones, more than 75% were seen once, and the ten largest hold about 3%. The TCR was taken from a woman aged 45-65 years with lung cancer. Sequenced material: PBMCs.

CDR3 in amino acids: CASSQNGAGDGHGYTF. CDR3 bases: TGCGCCAGCAGCCAAAATGGGGCAGGGGACGGGCACGGCTACACCTTC. The chain combines TRBV4-1 with TRBJ1-2; perhaps TRBD1 as D (6 bases). The germline gives CDR1 MGHRA, CDR2 YSYEKL. Trimming shortened V by 2 bases and J by 8 bases, and 21 bases separated the two germline ends. The CDR3 has 16 amino acids.